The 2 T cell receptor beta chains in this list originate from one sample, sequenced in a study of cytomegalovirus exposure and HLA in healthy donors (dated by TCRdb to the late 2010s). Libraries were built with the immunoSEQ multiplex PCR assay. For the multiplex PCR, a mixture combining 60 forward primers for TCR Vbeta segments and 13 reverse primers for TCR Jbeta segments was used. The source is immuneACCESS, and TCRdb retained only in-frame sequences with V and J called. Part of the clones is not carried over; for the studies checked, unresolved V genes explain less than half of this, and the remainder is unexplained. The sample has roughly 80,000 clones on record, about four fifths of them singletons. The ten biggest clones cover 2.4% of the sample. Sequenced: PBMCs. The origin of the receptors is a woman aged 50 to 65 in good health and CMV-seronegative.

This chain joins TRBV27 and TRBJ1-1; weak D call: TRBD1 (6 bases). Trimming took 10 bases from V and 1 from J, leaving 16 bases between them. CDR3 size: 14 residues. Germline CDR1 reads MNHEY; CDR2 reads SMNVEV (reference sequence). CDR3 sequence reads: CATRWGGANTEAFF. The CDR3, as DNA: TGTGCCACCCGTTGGGGGGGGGCGAACACTGAAGCTTTCTTT.

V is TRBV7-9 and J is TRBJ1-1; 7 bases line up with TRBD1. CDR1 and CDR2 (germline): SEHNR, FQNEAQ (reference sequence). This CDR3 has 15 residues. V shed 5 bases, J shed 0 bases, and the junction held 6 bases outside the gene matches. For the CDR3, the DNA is TGTGCCAGCAGCGCACGACAGGGCATGAACACTGAAGCTTTCTTT. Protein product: CASSARQGMNTEAFF.